A selection of T cell receptor beta chains follows, all from one sample in a study of T cell responses to AZD1222 COVID-19 vaccine. Assay: immunoSEQ multiplex PCR; the TCRdb copy retains only in-frame clones and omits some. This table holds more than 70,000 clones, 70% to 90% found once. Sequencing was performed on peripheral blood, taken on day 0 of AZD1222 vaccination. The receptors here all came from an adult in good health. CDR3s include the opening cysteine and the closing phenylalanine or tryptophan. D genes are given only for firm matches. Part of the rows lack a size; the others show once, few, many or a class for expanded clones.

cdr3_nt cdr3_aa j_call cdr3_length clone_size v_call d_call
TGTGCCAGCAGTGTGGGGGACAGGGTGGGCACCTTC CASSVGDRVGTF TRBJ1-2 12 NA TRBV2 TRBD1
TGTGCCACCAGTGATGCAGAAGGGGGCGCCGACTATGGCTACACCTTC CATSDAEGGADYGYTF TRBJ1-2 16 NA TRBV24-1 TRBD1
TGTGCCAGCAGTTTTACAGGGGGATCTGGAAACACCATATATTTT CASSFTGGSGNTIYF TRBJ1-3 15 NA TRBV2 TRBD1
TGCGCCAGCAGCTTCCGGGAGCGGTACGAGCAGTACTTC CASSFRERYEQYF TRBJ2-7 13 NA TRBV5-1 NA
TGTGCCACCAGTGATTCTCCCCGTACGCAGTATTTT CATSDSPRTQYF TRBJ2-3 12 NA TRBV24-1 NA
TGTGCCAGCAGGCTGACAGGGGGCGCGAACTATGGCTACACCTTC CASRLTGGANYGYTF TRBJ1-2 15 NA TRBV5-6 TRBD1
TGTGCCAGCAGTTTAAGCAGGGGGCAGGAAAAACTGTTTTTT CASSLSRGQEKLFF TRBJ1-4 14 few TRBV28 TRBD1
TGTGCCAGCAGTACCCTCCTTGGGGGAGGCGTCCATGAGCAGTTCTTC CASSTLLGGGVHEQFF TRBJ2-1 16 once TRBV27 NA
TGTGCCAGCAGTGAATATGCTCAGGGGCAGAACACTGAAGCTTTCTTT CASSEYAQGQNTEAFF TRBJ1-1 16 NA TRBV25-1 NA
TGTGCTTTAGACAGGCCGAGGGCTAACTATGGCTACACCTTC CALDRPRANYGYTF TRBJ1-2 14 NA TRBV21-1 NA
TGTGCCAGCGGGGGAGTAATTAATGAAAAACTGTTTTTT CASGGVINEKLFF TRBJ1-4 13 NA TRBV2 NA
TGTGCCAGCAGCCAAGATCTTGTCGGGGGGACCACAGATACGCAGTATTTT CASSQDLVGGTTDTQYF TRBJ2-3 17 NA TRBV3-1/TRBV3-2 TRBD2
TGTGCCAGCATCCTTAATCAGGATTACTATGGCTACACCTTC CASILNQDYYGYTF TRBJ1-2 14 NA TRBV28 NA
TGCAGCGTTCCCGGCGGGGGGGACGTGACCCAGTACTTC CSVPGGGDVTQYF TRBJ2-5 13 NA TRBV29-1 TRBD2
TGCGCCAGCAAATCTCCTGAGCAGTTCTTC CASKSPEQFF TRBJ2-1 10 NA TRBV4-1 NA
TGCAGCGCCTCACCGGGGGGCTACGAGCAGTACTTC CSASPGGYEQYF TRBJ2-7 12 NA TRBV29-1 TRBD2
TGTGCCAGCAGCACAGTCAGGGGGGAATCTAGCAATGAGCAGTTCTTC CASSTVRGESSNEQFF TRBJ2-1 16 NA TRBV21-1 NA
TGTGCCAGCAGCTCCGCGGTAGGGGGCGACACTGAAGCTTTCTTT CASSSAVGGDTEAFF TRBJ1-1 15 NA TRBV7-9 TRBD1
TGTGCCAGCAGTTTAAGGGCAGGGTTGGACGAGCAGTACTTC CASSLRAGLDEQYF TRBJ2-7 14 NA TRBV27 NA
TGTGCCACCAGCAGAGCTTTCCCAGGGGAAGGGGGAAGCAATCAGCCCCAGCATTTT CATSRAFPGEGGSNQPQHF TRBJ1-5 19 NA TRBV15 NA
TGCGCCAGCACGGGGGTCGGGACAGGGGCGCACGAGCAGTACTTC CASTGVGTGAHEQYF TRBJ2-7 15 NA TRBV5-1 TRBD1
TGTGCCAGTTCAGGACAGGTGCCGAGACATGGCTACACCTTC CASSGQVPRHGYTF TRBJ1-2 14 NA TRBV28 TRBD1
TGCGCCAGCAGCTTGGACGGGGGAGACACTGAAGCTTTCTTT CASSLDGGDTEAFF TRBJ1-1 14 NA TRBV5-1 NA
TGTGCCAGCAGCGGAGGGGACTCTGGGGCCAACGTCCTGACTTTC CASSGGDSGANVLTF TRBJ2-6 15 NA TRBV4-2 NA
TGTGCCAGCAGCCTAGGGACAGGGGTTGCTGGCTACACCTTC CASSLGTGVAGYTF TRBJ1-2 14 NA TRBV5-6 TRBD1
TGTGCCAGCAGTTTACTAGCGGGGGTCTACAATGAGCAGTTCTTC CASSLLAGVYNEQFF TRBJ2-1 15 once TRBV28 TRBD2
TGTGCCAGCAGCTTAGGACAGAGGAATCAGCCCCAGCATTTT CASSLGQRNQPQHF TRBJ1-5 14 NA TRBV7-2 NA
TGTGCCAGTAGTATCCAGGTTAACTATGGCTACACCTTC CASSIQVNYGYTF TRBJ1-2 13 NA TRBV19 NA
TGTGCCAGACACCGGAGGGGGCAGGGTGGAAACACCATATATTTT CARHRRGQGGNTIYF TRBJ1-3 15 NA TRBV27 TRBD1
TGTGCCAGCACCACGGGGGGGACCGCCTACGAGCAGTACTTC CASTTGGTAYEQYF TRBJ2-7 14 NA TRBV9 TRBD2
TGTGCCAGCACCCCGGGGTACATGAACACTGAAGCTTTCTTT CASTPGYMNTEAFF TRBJ1-1 14 NA TRBV7-2 NA